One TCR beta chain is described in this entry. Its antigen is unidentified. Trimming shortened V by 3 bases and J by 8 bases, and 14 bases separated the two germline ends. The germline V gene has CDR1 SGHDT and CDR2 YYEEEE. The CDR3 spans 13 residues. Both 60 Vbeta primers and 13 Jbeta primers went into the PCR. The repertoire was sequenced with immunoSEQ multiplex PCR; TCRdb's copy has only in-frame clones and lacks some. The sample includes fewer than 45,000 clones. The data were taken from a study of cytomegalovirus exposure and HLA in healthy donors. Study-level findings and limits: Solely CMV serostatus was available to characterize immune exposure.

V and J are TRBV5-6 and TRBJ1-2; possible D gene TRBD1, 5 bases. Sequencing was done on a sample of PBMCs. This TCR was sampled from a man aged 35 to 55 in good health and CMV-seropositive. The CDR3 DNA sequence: TGTGCCAGCAGCTCCCCGGCAGGGAACGGCTACACCTTC. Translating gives CASSSPAGNGYTF.